The rows below give T cell receptor beta chains drawn from one sample of a study of identical twins. TCRdb re-called the 5' RACE reads with MiXCR, one entry per CDR3 protein. The sample lists approximately 700,000 distinct CDR3 sequences, 15% to 20% seen once, with over 10% in the top ten. This sample also belongs to another study, concerning T cells expressing NK-cell markers.

The sample taken for sequencing was PBMCs. These receptors all come from a woman under 30 in good health. The CDR3 runs from the conserved cysteine through the conserved F or W. D genes are given only for firm matches. The listing skips clone size in some rows; elsewhere it reads once, few, many or a size class.

j_call: TRBJ2-7; clone_size: few; v_call: TRBV12-3/TRBV12-4; d_call: NA; cdr3_aa: CASSRSERQYF; cdr3_nt: TGTGCCAGCAGCCGGAGCGAAAGGCAGTACTTC
j_call: TRBJ2-2; clone_size: NA; v_call: TRBV20-1; d_call: TRBD1; cdr3_aa: CSARDPRSGQVAGELFF; cdr3_nt: TGCAGTGCTAGAGATCCGCGATCGGGACAGGTGGCCGGGGAGCTGTTTTTT
j_call: TRBJ1-2; clone_size: few; v_call: TRBV15; d_call: NA; cdr3_aa: CATSSERGGLNYGYTF; cdr3_nt: TGTGCCACCAGCAGCGAGAGGGGGGGACTTAACTATGGCTACACCTTC
j_call: TRBJ1-2; clone_size: many; v_call: TRBV20-1; d_call: NA; cdr3_aa: CSARGGYTF; cdr3_nt: TGCAGTGCTAGAGGCGGCTACACCTTC
j_call: TRBJ1-4; clone_size: NA; v_call: TRBV5-1; d_call: NA; cdr3_aa: CASRTDGHRNEKLFF; cdr3_nt: TGCGCCAGCAGGACTGACGGACACCGGAATGAAAAACTGTTTTTT
j_call: TRBJ2-7; clone_size: few; v_call: TRBV6-5; d_call: TRBD2; cdr3_aa: CASSSVAGGNYEQYF; cdr3_nt: TGTGCCAGCAGTTCCGTAGCGGGAGGAAACTACGAGCAGTACTTC
j_call: TRBJ2-1; clone_size: few; v_call: TRBV10-2; d_call: TRBD1; cdr3_aa: CASSPLGGPRADEQFF; cdr3_nt: TGCGCCAGCTCCCCTTTAGGGGGCCCAAGAGCGGATGAGCAGTTCTTC
j_call: TRBJ2-3; clone_size: few; v_call: TRBV5-1; d_call: TRBD1; cdr3_aa: CASTSGGVAETTQYF; cdr3_nt: TGCGCCAGCACCTCAGGGGGCGTCGCAGAGACTACGCAGTATTTT
j_call: TRBJ2-1; clone_size: NA; v_call: TRBV9; d_call: NA; cdr3_aa: CASSVDARAAYNEQFF; cdr3_nt: TGTGCCAGCAGCGTAGACGCCCGGGCGGCCTACAATGAGCAGTTCTTC
j_call: TRBJ2-7; clone_size: NA; v_call: TRBV3-1; d_call: NA; cdr3_aa: CASSQERGFFYEQYF; cdr3_nt: TGTGCCAGCAGCCAAGAGAGAGGGTTTTTTTACGAGCAGTACTTC
j_call: TRBJ2-2; clone_size: few; v_call: TRBV27; d_call: TRBD2; cdr3_aa: CASSSTKRTSGRPGELFF; cdr3_nt: TGTGCCAGCAGTTCAACCAAACGGACTAGCGGGAGGCCCGGGGAGCTGTTTTTT
j_call: TRBJ2-3; clone_size: NA; v_call: TRBV29-1; d_call: TRBD2; cdr3_aa: CSVKLAGGTDTQYF; cdr3_nt: TGCAGCGTTAAACTAGCGGGTGGCACAGATACGCAGTATTTT
j_call: TRBJ1-5; clone_size: NA; v_call: TRBV20-1; d_call: TRBD1; cdr3_aa: CSAVGTGGGQPQHF; cdr3_nt: TGCAGTGCTGTGGGGACAGGGGGCGGACAGCCCCAGCATTTT
j_call: TRBJ2-3; clone_size: NA; v_call: TRBV12-3/TRBV12-4; d_call: TRBD2; cdr3_aa: CASSFAGGADTQYF; cdr3_nt: TGTGCCAGCAGTTTCGCGGGAGGGGCAGATACGCAGTATTTT
j_call: TRBJ1-2; clone_size: NA; v_call: TRBV5-6; d_call: TRBD1; cdr3_aa: CASSGRQGRDADYGYTF; cdr3_nt: TGTGCCAGCAGCGGTCGACAGGGTAGAGATGCCGACTATGGCTACACCTTC
j_call: TRBJ2-1; clone_size: few; v_call: TRBV5-1; d_call: NA; cdr3_aa: CASRYWISYNEQFF; cdr3_nt: TGCGCCAGCAGATACTGGATCTCCTACAATGAGCAGTTCTTC
j_call: TRBJ2-3; clone_size: few; v_call: TRBV12-3/TRBV12-4; d_call: TRBD2; cdr3_aa: CASSSGGASNTQYF; cdr3_nt: TGTGCCAGCAGTTCGGGGGGGGCGAGTAATACGCAGTATTTT
j_call: TRBJ2-7; clone_size: NA; v_call: TRBV21-1; d_call: NA; cdr3_aa: CASSPPGLIIPSYEQYF; cdr3_nt: TGTGCCAGCAGCCCTCCGGGACTTATCATACCCTCCTACGAGCAGTACTTC
j_call: TRBJ1-4; clone_size: NA; v_call: TRBV6-1; d_call: NA; cdr3_aa: CASSEGRKLFF; cdr3_nt: TGTGCCAGCAGTGAAGGCAGAAAACTGTTTTTT
j_call: TRBJ2-1; clone_size: NA; v_call: TRBV5-6; d_call: TRBD2; cdr3_aa: CASSFGTSGIYEQFF; cdr3_nt: TGTGCCAGCAGCTTCGGGACTAGCGGGATATATGAGCAGTTCTTC
j_call: TRBJ2-7; clone_size: NA; v_call: TRBV7-9; d_call: NA; cdr3_aa: CASSHREGPYEQYF; cdr3_nt: TGTGCCAGCAGTCACCGAGAGGGCCCGTACGAGCAGTACTTC
j_call: TRBJ2-1; clone_size: NA; v_call: TRBV4-3; d_call: TRBD1; cdr3_aa: CASSQRTGGLRNEQFF; cdr3_nt: TGCGCCAGCAGCCAAAGAACAGGGGGCTTGAGAAATGAGCAGTTCTTC
j_call: TRBJ1-1; clone_size: NA; v_call: TRBV19; d_call: NA; cdr3_aa: CASRADTEAFF; cdr3_nt: TGTGCCAGTAGGGCAGACACTGAAGCTTTCTTT
j_call: TRBJ2-5; clone_size: NA; v_call: TRBV7-9; d_call: TRBD2; cdr3_aa: CASSRSGAETQYF; cdr3_nt: TGTGCCAGCAGTCGAAGCGGGGCAGAGACCCAGTACTTC
j_call: TRBJ1-6; clone_size: NA; v_call: TRBV27; d_call: NA; cdr3_aa: CASADTYNSPLHF; cdr3_nt: TGTGCCAGCGCAGACACCTATAATTCACCCCTCCACTTT
j_call: TRBJ1-2; clone_size: few; v_call: TRBV12-3/TRBV12-4; d_call: NA; cdr3_aa: CASSLNGPHGYTF; cdr3_nt: TGTGCCAGCAGTTTGAACGGTCCCCATGGCTACACCTTC
j_call: TRBJ2-1; clone_size: few; v_call: TRBV12-3/TRBV12-4; d_call: TRBD1; cdr3_aa: CASSGTGPYNEQFF; cdr3_nt: TGTGCCAGCAGTGGGACAGGCCCCTACAATGAGCAGTTCTTC
j_call: TRBJ2-7; clone_size: NA; v_call: TRBV20-1; d_call: NA; cdr3_aa: CSAREGSLEEQYF; cdr3_nt: TGCAGTGCTAGAGAGGGTAGTCTAGAAGAGCAGTACTTC
j_call: TRBJ1-5; clone_size: many; v_call: TRBV7-2; d_call: NA; cdr3_aa: CASSLNNQPQHF; cdr3_nt: TGTGCCAGCAGCTTAAACAATCAGCCCCAGCATTTT
j_call: TRBJ2-1; clone_size: NA; v_call: TRBV12-3/TRBV12-4; d_call: NA; cdr3_aa: CASSVTRDGQFF; cdr3_nt: TGTGCCAGCAGTGTAACCCGGGACGGGCAGTTCTTC
j_call: TRBJ1-1; clone_size: few; v_call: TRBV7-9; d_call: NA; cdr3_aa: CASSPANSEAFF; cdr3_nt: TGTGCCAGCAGCCCCGCTAATTCTGAAGCTTTCTTT
j_call: TRBJ2-5; clone_size: few; v_call: TRBV7-2; d_call: NA; cdr3_aa: CASSFNGRGAETQYF; cdr3_nt: TGTGCCAGCAGCTTTAACGGTCGGGGCGCGGAGACCCAGTACTTC
j_call: TRBJ2-2; clone_size: few; v_call: TRBV6-1; d_call: NA; cdr3_aa: CASTEFGNTGELFF; cdr3_nt: TGTGCCAGTACAGAGTTTGGCAACACCGGGGAGCTGTTTTTT
j_call: TRBJ2-7; clone_size: many; v_call: TRBV12-3/TRBV12-4; d_call: NA; cdr3_aa: CASSFLAYEQYF; cdr3_nt: TGTGCCAGCAGTTTTTTGGCCTACGAGCAGTACTTC
j_call: TRBJ2-3; clone_size: NA; v_call: TRBV18; d_call: TRBD2; cdr3_aa: CASSPPERGRTDTQYF; cdr3_nt: TGTGCCAGCTCACCACCGGAGCGGGGAAGAACAGATACGCAGTATTTT
j_call: TRBJ2-5; clone_size: few; v_call: TRBV18; d_call: NA; cdr3_aa: CASSPPVARLETQYF; cdr3_nt: TGTGCCAGCTCACCACCGGTAGCGAGGTTGGAGACCCAGTACTTC
j_call: TRBJ2-3; clone_size: NA; v_call: TRBV29-1; d_call: NA; cdr3_aa: CSVWGDGTDTQYF; cdr3_nt: TGCAGCGTTTGGGGGGACGGCACAGATACGCAGTATTTT
j_call: TRBJ2-1; clone_size: few; v_call: TRBV3-1; d_call: NA; cdr3_aa: CASSQVLSSGEQFF; cdr3_nt: TGTGCCAGCAGCCAAGTTTTATCTTCTGGTGAGCAGTTCTTC
j_call: TRBJ2-7; clone_size: few; v_call: TRBV6-2/TRBV6-3; d_call: NA; cdr3_aa: CASSSSYYEQYF; cdr3_nt: TGTGCCAGCAGTTCCAGCTACTACGAGCAGTACTTC
j_call: TRBJ1-6; clone_size: few; v_call: TRBV5-1; d_call: NA; cdr3_aa: CASSGQDNSPLHF; cdr3_nt: TGCGCCAGCAGCGGCCAGGACAATTCACCCCTCCACTTT
j_call: TRBJ2-1; clone_size: few; v_call: TRBV3-1; d_call: TRBD2; cdr3_aa: CASSPRTSGREQFF; cdr3_nt: TGTGCCAGCAGCCCCCGGACTAGCGGGAGGGAGCAGTTCTTC
j_call: TRBJ2-5; clone_size: few; v_call: TRBV12-3/TRBV12-4; d_call: NA; cdr3_aa: CASSLIVRGRETQYF; cdr3_nt: TGTGCCAGCAGTTTAATCGTTCGGGGACGAGAGACCCAGTACTTC
j_call: TRBJ1-5; clone_size: few; v_call: TRBV5-5; d_call: NA; cdr3_aa: CASSPSGGGSNQPQHF; cdr3_nt: TGTGCCAGCAGCCCCTCCGGGGGGGGTAGCAATCAGCCCCAGCATTTT
j_call: TRBJ2-7; clone_size: NA; v_call: TRBV5-5; d_call: TRBD1; cdr3_aa: CASSHRTGGYLGEQYF; cdr3_nt: TGTGCCAGCAGCCACCGGACAGGGGGGTATCTAGGCGAGCAGTACTTC
j_call: TRBJ1-1; clone_size: NA; v_call: TRBV20-1; d_call: NA; cdr3_aa: CTTRAINTEAFF; cdr3_nt: TGCACCACAAGGGCGATCAACACTGAAGCTTTCTTT
j_call: TRBJ1-1; clone_size: many; v_call: TRBV12-3/TRBV12-4; d_call: NA; cdr3_aa: CASTEGTEAFF; cdr3_nt: TGTGCCAGCACCGAAGGTACTGAAGCTTTCTTT
j_call: TRBJ2-7; clone_size: NA; v_call: TRBV18; d_call: TRBD1; cdr3_aa: CASSPPTGGFLSSYEQYF; cdr3_nt: TGTGCCAGCTCACCACCGACAGGGGGCTTTCTGAGCTCCTACGAGCAGTACTTC